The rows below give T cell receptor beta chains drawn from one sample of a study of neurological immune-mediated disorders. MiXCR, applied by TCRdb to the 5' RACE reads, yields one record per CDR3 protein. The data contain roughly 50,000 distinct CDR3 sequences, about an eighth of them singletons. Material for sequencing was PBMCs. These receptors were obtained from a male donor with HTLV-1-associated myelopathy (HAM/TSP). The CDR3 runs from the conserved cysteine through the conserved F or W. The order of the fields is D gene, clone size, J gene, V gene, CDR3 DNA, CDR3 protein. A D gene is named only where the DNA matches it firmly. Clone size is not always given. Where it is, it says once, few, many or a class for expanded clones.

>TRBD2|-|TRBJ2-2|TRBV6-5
TGTGCCAGCAGTTACTCGACTAGCGGGGTGGCCGGGGAGCTGTTTTTT
CASSYSTSGVAGELFF
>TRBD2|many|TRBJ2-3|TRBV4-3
TGCGCCAGCAGCCAAGTTTGGATTGCGGGGGACAGCACAGATACGCAGTATTTT
CASSQVWIAGDSTDTQYF
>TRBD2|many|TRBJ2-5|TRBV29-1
TGCAGCGTAGCCTCGGGTGGAGCGGGGGTTGGGACCCAGTACTTC
CSVASGGAGVGTQYF
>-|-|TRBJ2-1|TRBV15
TGTGCCACCACCCACCAGGGAGGAAACAATGAGCAGTTCTTC
CATTHQGGNNEQFF
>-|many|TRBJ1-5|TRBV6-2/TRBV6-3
TGTGCCAGCAGTTCCGTCAGCAGCAATCAGCCCCAGCATTTT
CASSSVSSNQPQHF
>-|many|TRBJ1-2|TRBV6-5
TGTGCCAGCACCACAGGGACCTATGGCTACACCTTC
CASTTGTYGYTF
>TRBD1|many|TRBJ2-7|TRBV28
TGTGCCAGCGTATACAGGGGGAGACTCTACGAGCAGTACTTC
CASVYRGRLYEQYF
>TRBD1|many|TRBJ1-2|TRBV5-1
TGCGCCAGCAGCCTCGGACAGGGCCATGGCTACACCTTC
CASSLGQGHGYTF
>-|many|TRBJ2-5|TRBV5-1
TGCGCCAGCAGCTGGACCGACAACCTCTACCAAGAGACCCAGTACTTC
CASSWTDNLYQETQYF
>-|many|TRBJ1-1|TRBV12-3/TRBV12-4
TGTGCCAGCAGGGCGAGGGGATACACTGAAGCTTTCTTT
CASRARGYTEAFF
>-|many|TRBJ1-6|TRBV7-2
TGTGCCAGCAGAGGACAGTCTTTCAGCTCACCCCTCCACTTT
CASRGQSFSSPLHF
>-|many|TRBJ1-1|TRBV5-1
TGCGCCAGCAGCGCAACCCAGGGGAACACTGAAGCTTTCTTT
CASSATQGNTEAFF
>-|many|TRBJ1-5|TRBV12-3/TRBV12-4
TGTGCCAGCAGTTTAGAGGGGGTGGGCAATCAGCCCCAGCATTTT
CASSLEGVGNQPQHF
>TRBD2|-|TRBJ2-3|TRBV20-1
TGCAGTGCCCTAAGAGAATTAGCGGGGGGACCCACAGATACGCAGTATTTT
CSALRELAGGPTDTQYF
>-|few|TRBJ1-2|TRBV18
TGTGCCAGCTCACGGGGAGGTTCCTATGGCTACACCTTC
CASSRGGSYGYTF
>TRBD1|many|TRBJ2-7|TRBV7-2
TGTGCCAGCAGCTTGCAGACAGGGCGCTACGAGCAGTACTTC
CASSLQTGRYEQYF
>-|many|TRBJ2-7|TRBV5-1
TGCGCCAGCAGCTTGGGTGGGGGGGCGAGGACCTACGAGCAGTACTTC
CASSLGGGARTYEQYF
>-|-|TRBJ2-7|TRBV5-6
TGTGCCAGCAGCTTGGTTCTCCAGTTGGGCGAGCAGTACTTC
CASSLVLQLGEQYF
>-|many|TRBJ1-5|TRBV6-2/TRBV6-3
TGTGCCAGCAGTTACGGGGACATTAGCAATCAGCCCCAGCATTTT
CASSYGDISNQPQHF
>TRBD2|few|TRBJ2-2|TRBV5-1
TGCGCCAGCAGCTTGGAGGTTAGCGGGGGCTCGAGCACCGGGGAGCTGTTTTTT
CASSLEVSGGSSTGELFF
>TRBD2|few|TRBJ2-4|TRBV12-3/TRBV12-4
TGTGCCAGCAGTCCGGGACTAGCGGGGGGGAGGAACATTCAGTACTTC
CASSPGLAGGRNIQYF
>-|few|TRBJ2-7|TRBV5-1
TGCGCCAGCAGCTTGTGGAACGGAGGAAGGGAGCAGTACTTC
CASSLWNGGREQYF
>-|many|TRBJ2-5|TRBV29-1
TGCAGCGTTGCGGGCCTAGCACGGGTGGGAGAGACCCAGTACTTC
CSVAGLARVGETQYF
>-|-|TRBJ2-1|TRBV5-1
TGCGCCAGTGGGACACCTTACAATGAGCAGTTCTTC
CASGTPYNEQFF
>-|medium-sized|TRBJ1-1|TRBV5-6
TGTGCCACCGCCCCCGGGGGGGGGAGGTACACTGAAGCTTTCTTT
CATAPGGGRYTEAFF
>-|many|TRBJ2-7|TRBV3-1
TGTGCCAGCAGCCAAATGGGAAACTCCTACGAGCAGTACTTC
CASSQMGNSYEQYF
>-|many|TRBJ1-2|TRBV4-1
TGCGCCAGCAGCCAAGGTCTACAGGGACGGGGCTACACCTTC
CASSQGLQGRGYTF
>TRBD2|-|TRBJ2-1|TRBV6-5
TGTGCCAGCAGACGAACTAGCGGGGGACACAATGAGCAGTTCTTC
CASRRTSGGHNEQFF
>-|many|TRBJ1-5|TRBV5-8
TGTGCCAGCAGCTTGGGGCAGGGGTCACAGCCCCAGCATTTT
CASSLGQGSQPQHF
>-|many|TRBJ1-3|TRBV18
TGTGCCAGCTCACAAAGCTCTGGAAACACCATATATTTT
CASSQSSGNTIYF
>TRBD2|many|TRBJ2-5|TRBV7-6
TGTGCCAGCAGCTTAGCGCGGATAGCGGGGGGTCGAGAGACCCAGTACTTC
CASSLARIAGGRETQYF
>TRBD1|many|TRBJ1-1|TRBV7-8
TGTGCCAGCAGTTCCCGAACAGGGGACACTGAAGCTTTCTTT
CASSSRTGDTEAFF
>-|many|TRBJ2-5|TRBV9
TGTGCCAGCAGCGTAGAGGCAGGGCTAGAGACCCAGTACTTC
CASSVEAGLETQYF
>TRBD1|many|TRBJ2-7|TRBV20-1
TGCAGTGCTAGAAACAGGGGCTCCAGCTCCTACGAGCAGTACTTC
CSARNRGSSSYEQYF
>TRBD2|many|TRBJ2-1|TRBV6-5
TGTGCCAGCAACAACGCGGGACTAGGTTATTCTGAGCAGTTCTTC
CASNNAGLGYSEQFF
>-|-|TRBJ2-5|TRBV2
TGTGCCAGCATGTTGCGAGCTGGCGAGACCCAGTACTTC
CASMLRAGETQYF
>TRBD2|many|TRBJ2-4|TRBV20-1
TGCAGTGCTGGGGGGAGGGGCATCAAAAACATTCAGTACTTC
CSAGGRGIKNIQYF
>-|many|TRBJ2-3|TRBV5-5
TGTGCCAGCAGCTCCTATGGAGTCAACACAGATACGCAGTATTTT
CASSSYGVNTDTQYF
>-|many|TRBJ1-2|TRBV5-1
TGCGCCAGCAGCCAAGACAGGCCCGCCTATGGCTACACCTTC
CASSQDRPAYGYTF
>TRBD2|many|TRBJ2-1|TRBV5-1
TGCGCCAGCAGCTTCGCGGGGGGGCGATACAATGAGCAGTTCTTC
CASSFAGGRYNEQFF
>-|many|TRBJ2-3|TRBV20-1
TGCAGTGCCCACATCGACCCAATTTCTAGCACAGATACGCAGTATTTT
CSAHIDPISSTDTQYF
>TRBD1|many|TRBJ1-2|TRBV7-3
TGTGCCAGCAGCACTACAGGGGGCCCCTATGGCTACACCTTC
CASSTTGGPYGYTF
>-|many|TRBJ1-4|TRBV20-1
TGCAGTGCTAGAGACGGCCGTGAAAAACTGTTTTTT
CSARDGREKLFF
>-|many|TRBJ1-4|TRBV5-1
TGCGCCAGCAGCTTGGCCGCGACAGCCGGTGAGAAACTGTTTTTT
CASSLAATAGEKLFF
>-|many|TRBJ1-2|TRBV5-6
TGTGCCAGCAGCTCGTACAGGGCCCCCTATGGCTACACCTTC
CASSSYRAPYGYTF
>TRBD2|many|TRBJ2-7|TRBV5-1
TGCGCCAGCAGCCCTAGCGGGGGAGGTATGCGACGCTACGAGCAGTACTTC
CASSPSGGGMRRYEQYF
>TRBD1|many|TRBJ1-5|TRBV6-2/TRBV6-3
TGTGCCAGCAGATCGACAGGGTTAAGCAATCAGCCCCAGCATTTT
CASRSTGLSNQPQHF
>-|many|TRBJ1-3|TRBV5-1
TGCGCCAGCAGCTTAATTAACGCCGACTCTGGAAACACCATATATTTT
CASSLINADSGNTIYF
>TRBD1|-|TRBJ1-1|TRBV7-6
TGTGCCAGCAGCGTCACAGGGGGCTCACACTCCGCGCGGGGTGAAGCTTTCTTT
CASSVTGGSHSARGEAFF
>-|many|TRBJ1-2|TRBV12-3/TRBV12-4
TGTGCCAGCAGTCCGACCCCACCGGCGAACTATGGCTACACCTTC
CASSPTPPANYGYTF
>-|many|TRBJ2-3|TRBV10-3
TGTGCCATCAGTGATATGAATACGCAGTATTTT
CAISDMNTQYF
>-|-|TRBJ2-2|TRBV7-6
TGTGCCAGCAGCTTTCCGGGGGCGACTGGCGGGGAGCTGTTTTTT
CASSFPGATGGELFF
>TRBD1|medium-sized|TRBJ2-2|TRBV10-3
TGTGCCATCAGGCCGGGACAGGGCTACACCGGGGAGCTGTTTTTT
CAIRPGQGYTGELFF
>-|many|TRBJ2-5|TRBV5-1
TGCGCCAGCAGCTTGGCGTCGCCAGCGCAAGAGACCCAGTACTTC
CASSLASPAQETQYF
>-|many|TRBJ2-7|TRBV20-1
TGCAGTCCGATCGCCGGAGGTATTTCCTACGAGCAGTACTTC
CSPIAGGISYEQYF